A selection of T cell receptor beta chains follows, all from one sample in a study of T cells in localized non-small cell lung cancer. Here immunoSEQ multiplex PCR was the method, and the copy in TCRdb shows in-frame clones only, minus some. The table includes 3,000 to 4,500 clones, around 25% detected once. The material sequenced was lung tumor tissue, taken before any cancer treatment. The source of these receptors is a woman aged 40-69 years with stage I lung adenocarcinoma. Both conserved end residues are part of each CDR3. A D gene is named only where the DNA matches it firmly. Some rows mark clone size as missing; the rest say once, few, many or name a class of expanded clone.

d_gene	v_gene	abundance	j_gene	CDR3aa	CDR3nt
TRBD1	TRBV6-8	-	TRBJ1-1	CASRTVGTAKNTEAFF	TGTGCCAGCAGGACCGTAGGGACAGCCAAGAACACTGAAGCTTTCTTT
-	TRBV28	few	TRBJ1-3	CASSSFWVGNTIYF	TGTGCCAGCAGCTCTTTTTGGGTTGGAAACACCATATATTTT
-	TRBV19	-	TRBJ1-1	CASNVGGNTEAFF	TGTGCCAGTAATGTGGGGGGCAACACTGAAGCTTTCTTT
TRBD1	TRBV18	-	TRBJ2-1	CASSPPGTGVYNEQFF	TGTGCCAGCTCACCACCCGGGACAGGTGTTTACAATGAGCAGTTCTTC
-	TRBV18	-	TRBJ1-3	CASSPPSPQRSGNTIYF	TGTGCCAGCTCACCTCCGAGCCCCCAACGCTCTGGAAACACCATATATTTT
-	TRBV6-8	few	TRBJ1-1	CASSLRQQNTEAFF	TGTGCCAGCAGTTTACGACAGCAGAACACTGAAGCTTTCTTT
-	TRBV11-3	-	TRBJ2-3	CASSLEWLATDTQYF	TGTGCCAGCAGCTTAGAATGGCTAGCGACAGATACGCAGTATTTT
-	TRBV6-8	-	TRBJ2-4	CASSYSNRNQNIQYF	TGTGCCAGCAGTTACTCGAACAGGAACCAAAACATTCAGTACTTC
-	TRBV18	-	TRBJ2-3	CASSYPQATQYF	TGTGCCAGCTCGTACCCACAGGCCACGCAGTATTTT
-	TRBV19	few	TRBJ1-1	CASSKVALGGGEAFF	TGTGCCAGTAGTAAGGTGGCTCTTGGGGGTGGTGAAGCTTTCTTT
-	TRBV9	few	TRBJ1-2	CASSVQGWDRGYTF	TGTGCCAGCAGCGTTCAGGGATGGGATCGCGGCTACACCTTC
TRBD2	TRBV7-6	-	TRBJ2-1	CASSFRLAGGPYNEQFF	TGTGCCAGCAGCTTCCGACTAGCGGGGGGACCTTACAATGAGCAGTTCTTC
-	TRBV11-3	few	TRBJ2-5	CASSLEGLVPQETQYF	TGTGCCAGCAGCTTAGAAGGGCTAGTGCCACAAGAGACCCAGTACTTC
-	TRBV19	few	TRBJ1-5	CASKARGDNQPQHF	TGTGCCAGTAAGGCCAGGGGAGACAATCAGCCCCAGCATTTT
-	TRBV18	-	TRBJ1-2	CASSPIGLGANPSGYTF	TGTGCCAGCTCACCAATAGGACTGGGGGCGAACCCTAGTGGCTACACCTTC
-	TRBV11-3	-	TRBJ1-1	CASSSTLIRGEAFF	TGTGCCAGCAGCTCCACCCTGATAAGGGGTGAAGCTTTCTTT
-	TRBV9	-	TRBJ2-1	CASSSLSYNEQFF	TGTGCCAGCAGTTCCCTCTCCTACAATGAGCAGTTCTTC
-	TRBV10-2	-	TRBJ2-4	CASSAGLINIQYF	TGCGCCAGCTCTGCGGGACTCATAAACATTCAGTACTTC
TRBD2	TRBV5-1	few	TRBJ2-7	CASSFLTSGAYEQYF	TGCGCCAGCAGCTTCCTCACTAGCGGAGCTTACGAGCAGTACTTC
-	TRBV28	-	TRBJ1-6	CASSLEESPLHF	TGTGCCAGCAGTTTAGAGGAATCACCCCTCCACTTT
TRBD1	TRBV11-3	few	TRBJ2-3	CASSYRGFKDTQYF	TGTGCCAGCAGCTACAGGGGGTTTAAGGATACGCAGTATTTT
-	TRBV9	few	TRBJ1-4	CASSARRAEKLFF	TGTGCCAGCAGTGCTAGGAGGGCTGAAAAACTGTTTTTT
-	TRBV11-3	-	TRBJ1-2	CASSLGISRGRMGYTF	TGTGCCAGCAGCTTGGGTATCTCCAGGGGTAGAATGGGCTACACCTTC
TRBD1	TRBV18	-	TRBJ1-2	CASSPPRQGGINYGYTF	TGTGCCAGCTCACCACCGCGGCAGGGGGGGATTAACTATGGCTACACCTTC
TRBD1	TRBV6-8	-	TRBJ2-5	CASSWPGQGQETQYF	TGTGCCAGCAGTTGGCCCGGACAGGGCCAAGAGACCCAGTACTTC
TRBD1	TRBV6-8	-	TRBJ1-6	CASSSRQGASPSPLHF	TGTGCCAGCAGTTCGCGACAGGGGGCCTCGCCTTCACCCCTCCACTTT
-	TRBV9	-	TRBJ2-7	CASSVAGKSYEQYF	TGTGCCAGCAGCGTTGCCGGGAAATCCTACGAGCAGTACTTC
-	TRBV15	few	TRBJ2-1	CATSREGGDYNEQFF	TGTGCCACCAGCAGAGAAGGCGGGGACTACAATGAGCAGTTCTTC
-	TRBV12-5	-	TRBJ2-5	CASGLTHEGDRQETQYF	TGTGCTAGTGGTTTGACCCACGAAGGGGACCGACAAGAGACCCAGTACTTC
-	TRBV23-1	-	TRBJ1-2	CASSLRAGGGYTF	TGCGCCAGCAGCCTTAGGGCCGGGGGTGGCTACACCTTC
TRBD2	TRBV11-3	-	TRBJ2-7	CASSSVGSGSLYEQYF	TGTGCCAGCAGCTCAGTAGGTAGCGGGAGTCTCTACGAGCAGTACTTC
-	TRBV6-8	few	TRBJ2-7	CASSYQGRTFYEQYF	TGTGCCAGCAGTTACCAGGGGCGGACTTTTTACGAGCAGTACTTC
-	TRBV19	once	TRBJ2-7	CASSPIPGSSRGEQYF	TGTGCCAGTAGTCCAATCCCCGGATCGTCAAGGGGCGAGCAGTACTTC
-	TRBV18	-	TRBJ1-6	CASSPSSGVNSPLHF	TGTGCCAGCTCACCAAGTTCGGGAGTTAATTCACCCCTCCACTTT
TRBD1	TRBV28	-	TRBJ2-1	CAVTNAQGGNEQFF	TGTGCCGTCACTAACGCACAGGGGGGCAATGAGCAGTTCTTC
-	TRBV6-8	few	TRBJ1-1	CASSFRLNTEAFF	TGTGCCAGCAGTTTTCGACTTAACACTGAAGCTTTCTTT
TRBD2	TRBV29-1	-	TRBJ2-1	CSVERTSVYNEQFF	TGCAGCGTTGAGCGGACTAGCGTTTACAATGAGCAGTTCTTC
-	TRBV6-8	few	TRBJ2-1	CASRELGYNEQFF	TGTGCCAGCCGGGAGCTTGGTTACAATGAGCAGTTCTTC
-	TRBV6-8	few	TRBJ1-1	CASSPGVWGFHTEAFF	TGTGCCAGCAGTCCTGGAGTGTGGGGATTTCACACTGAAGCTTTCTTT
TRBD1	TRBV29-1	-	TRBJ2-3	CSVDVGNRGNADTQYF	TGCAGCGTTGACGTCGGGAACAGGGGAAACGCAGATACGCAGTATTTT
TRBD2	TRBV14	-	TRBJ2-5	CASSLGGGQETQYF	TGTGCCAGCAGCCTGGGCGGGGGCCAAGAGACCCAGTACTTC
TRBD2	TRBV9	few	TRBJ2-1	CASSQGTSGRPDNEQFF	TGTGCCAGCAGCCAAGGGACTAGCGGGAGGCCCGACAATGAGCAGTTCTTC
TRBD1	TRBV5-1	few	TRBJ1-6	CASSLEGTANSPLHF	TGCGCCAGCAGCTTGGAGGGGACAGCCAATTCACCCCTCCACTTT
TRBD1	TRBV6-8	few	TRBJ1-2	CASSSGQGWYGYTF	TGTGCCAGCAGTTCTGGACAGGGATGGTATGGCTACACCTTC
TRBD1	TRBV12-5	-	TRBJ2-5	CASGLTQTGGLETQYF	TGTGCTAGTGGTTTGACGCAGACAGGGGGCCTAGAGACCCAGTACTTC
-	TRBV19	few	TRBJ2-1	CASSIVPTSEQFF	TGTGCCAGTAGTATAGTGCCAACTTCGGAGCAGTTCTTC
TRBD1	TRBV11-3	-	TRBJ2-4	CASSDGQGSTKNIQYF	TGTGCCAGCAGCGATGGACAGGGATCAACCAAAAACATTCAGTACTTC